The present entry profiles one TCR beta chain with its context. The germline V gene encodes CDR1 MNHNY and CDR2 SVGAGI (reference sequence). The CDR3 extends over 14 amino acids. Trimming shortened V by 8 bases and J by 0 bases, and 13 bases separated the two germline ends. This entry comes from a study of blood T cells in healthy people across ages. A second roughly 7 to 11 cycle PCR used barcoded and J-beta primers. MiXCR, run by TCRdb on the 5' RACE reads, gives a single entry per CDR3 protein. The sample lists hundreds of thousands of distinct CDR3 sequences; approximately 21% were seen once. This chain connects TRBV6-6 to TRBJ1-1, with D possibly TRBD1 on 5 matching bases. The specimen was blood. The origin of this receptor is a man in his 70s in good health. CDR3 sequence: CASRGTSMNTEAFF. The CDR3 nucleotides are TGTGCCAGCCGCGGGACTTCCATGAACACTGAAGCTTTCTTT.